This T cell receptor (beta chain) is from a study of control samples from healthy donors and cancer patients. Clones were sequenced by immunoSEQ multiplex PCR, and TCRdb holds only the in-frame ones, with some missing. Of tens of thousands of clones listed, 85% to 95% were seen once; the top ten hold 3% to 4%. CDR1 is GTSNPN, CDR2 SVGIG, per germline (reference sequence). The CDR3 length is 12 residues. V gave up 5 bases and J gave up 2 bases, with 10 bases separating them. V usage is TRBV30 and J usage is TRBJ2-7; D unclear. This receptor was identified in a man younger than 40 in good health. The sequenced sample consisted of blood. The CDR3 DNA follows: TGTGCCTGGTCCCGGGCCCCCTACGAGCAGTACTTC. It codes for CAWSRAPYEQYF. The full variable domain, its missing parts supplied by reference TRBV30 and TRBJ2-7, is SQTIHQWPATLVQPVGSPLSLECTVEGTSNPNLYWYRQAAGRGLQLLFYSVGIGQISSEVPQNLSASRPQDRQFILSSKKLLLSDSGFYLCAWSRAPYEQYFGPGTRLTVT.